The entry below gives a single TCR beta chain sequence along with its context. What it recognizes is unknown. The germline CDR1 and CDR2 sequences are SQVTM and ANQGSEA. There are 14 residues in the CDR3. These data originate in a study of OX40 agonist ivuxolimab in advanced cancers. Study details: One hepatocellular carcinoma and a couple of cutaneous melanoma patients partially responded.

The protocol was immunoSEQ multiplex PCR, while the TCRdb copy is restricted to in-frame clones and leaves out a portion. The sample lists approximately 60,000 clones, more than 80% occurring once. Study results and limitations: Relative to CD4+ cells, CD8+ T cells on average had more expanded clones. At 0.1 to 3.0 mg/kg, clonal expansion of CD4+ and CD8+ blood T cells had occurred by week 6.

The TCR was taken from an adult with an advanced solid tumor such as melanoma, head and neck, liver or kidney cancer. The J gene is TRBJ2-3, the V gene TRBV29-1; TRBD2 agrees at 8 bases. Specimen: CD4+ or CD8+ T cells sorted from blood, collected in a trial of the OX40 agonist ivuxolimab. The CDR3 bases are TGCAGTAGTAATAGCGGGACCAGGTCGGATACGCAGTATTTT. Translated: CSSNSGTRSDTQYF.